The present entry profiles one TCR beta chain with its context. The antigen is not known. Sequencing was performed with immunoSEQ multiplex PCR; in TCRdb, only in-frame clones are kept and a portion is missing. Here the sample spans approximately 110,000 clones, roughly 87% being singletons. The sample originates from a study of T cell responses to AZD1222 COVID-19 vaccine. The study's findings and limits: Spike-specific TCR breadth and depth both grew after two AZD1222 doses. Nearly half of the spike-specific TCRs reportedly recognize variant regions that carry no mutations. Donors skewed white British and female; clonal diversity was possibly underestimated. Researchers took repertoire samples only after the peak T cell response had come.

This CDR3 is 18 amino acids long. CDR1 SGDLS and CDR2 YYNGEE come from the germline V gene. V was pared by 0 bases and J by 2 bases, with 10 bases of the junction left unmatched. The gene calls are TRBV9 and TRBJ2-3; 9 nucleotides line up with TRBD2. The receptor comes from an adult in good health. The material sequenced was peripheral blood, taken on day 0 of MenACWY control vaccination. The CDR3 is CASSVADWAGGLTDTQYF. CDR3 DNA: TGTGCCAGCAGCGTAGCTGATTGGGCGGGAGGGCTCACAGATACGCAGTATTTT.